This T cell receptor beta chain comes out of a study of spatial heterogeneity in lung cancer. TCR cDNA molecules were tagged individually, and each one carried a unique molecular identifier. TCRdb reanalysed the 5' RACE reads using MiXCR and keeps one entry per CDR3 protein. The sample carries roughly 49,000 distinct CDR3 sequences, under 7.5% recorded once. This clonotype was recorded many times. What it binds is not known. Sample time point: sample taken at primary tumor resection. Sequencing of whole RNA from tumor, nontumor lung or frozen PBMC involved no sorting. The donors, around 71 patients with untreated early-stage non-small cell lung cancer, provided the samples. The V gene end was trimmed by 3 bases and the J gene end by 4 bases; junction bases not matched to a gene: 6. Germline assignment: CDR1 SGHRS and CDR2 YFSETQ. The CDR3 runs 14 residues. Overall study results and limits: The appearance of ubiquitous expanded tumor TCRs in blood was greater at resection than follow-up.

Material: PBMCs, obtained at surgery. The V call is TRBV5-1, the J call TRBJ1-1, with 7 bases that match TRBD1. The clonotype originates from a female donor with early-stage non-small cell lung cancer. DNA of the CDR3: TGCGCCAGCAGCTCCTCAGGGGGAAGCACTGAAGCTTTCTTT. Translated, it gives CASSSSGGSTEAFF.